The 27 T cell receptor beta chains listed next were all sequenced from one sample in a study of blood T cell repertoires in COVID-19. Libraries were prepared by immunoSEQ multiplex PCR; TCRdb keeps only in-frame clonotypes and omits some of them. The sample contains 250,000 or so clones, 70% to 90% of which appear only once. The sequencing sample was made of peripheral blood. The receptor source for this set is a woman aged 70-85 years with active or convalescent COVID-19.

This clone was seen only once. The V call is TRBV5-4, the J call TRBJ1-6; 7 bases agree with TRBD1. The CDR3 has 15 amino acids. CDR1 and CDR2 from the germline V gene are SGHNT and YYREEE (reference sequence). The junction had 7 bases not matched to a gene; V was cut back by 3 bases and J by 7 bases. The CDR3 DNA is TGTGCCAGCAGCTCGGCCCGGACAGGCAATTCACCCCTCCACTTT. Translated: CASSSARTGNSPLHF. Full variable domain (remainder filled in from reference TRBV5-4 and TRBJ1-6): ETGVTQSPTHLIKTRGQQVTLRCSSQSGHNTVSWYQQALGQGPQFIFQYYREEENGRGNFPPRFSGLQFPNYSSELNVNALELDDSALYLCASSSARTGNSPLHFGNGTRLTVT.

The chain uses TRBV18 and TRBJ1-1; a weak D match, TRBD1 (5 bases). This CDR3 contains 14 residues. V was pared by 6 bases and J by 1 base, with 12 bases between. Per germline, CDR1 KGHSH and CDR2 LQKENI. Here the CDR3 DNA reads TGTGCCAGCTCCATCGGGGGGGGGAACACTGAAGCTTTCTTT. Its protein is CASSIGGGNTEAFF.

This chain connects TRBV24-1 to TRBJ2-5, with D maybe TRBD1 (6 bases). Germline CDR1 KGHDR, CDR2 SFDVKD. The CDR3 has 16 residues. Trimming stripped 1 base from V and 5 bases from J, with 16 bases between. The CDR3 DNA reads as TGTGCCACCAGTGATTTCCGAGGGACACCAGCCGAGACCCAGTACTTC. It yields the protein CATSDFRGTPAETQYF.

This sequence joins TRBV3-1 (or the pseudogene TRBV3-2) and TRBJ2-1; 7 bases agree with TRBD1. Trimming took 1 base from V and 0 from J; bases not matched to a gene: 6. CDR1 is LGHDT, CDR2 YNNKEL, per germline (reference sequence). This CDR3 spans 17 amino acids. DNA for the CDR3: TGTGCCAGCAGCCAAGCGTCGACAGGGAGCTCCTACAATGAGCAGTTCTTC. It codes for CASSQASTGSSYNEQFF.

This rearrangement joins TRBV5-5 to TRBJ2-3, with 8 bases aligning to TRBD2. The V segment lost 0 bases and the J segment 2 bases; nucleotides outside the gene matches: 2. Germline-derived CDR1 and CDR2 are SGHKS and YYEKEE (reference sequence). The CDR3 totals 15 residues. The DNA of the CDR3 is TGTGCCAGCAGCTTGGCCGGGGGGGCCACAGATACGCAGTATTTT. Protein: CASSLAGGATDTQYF.

The CDR3 bases are TGTGCCAGCGTCGGACTATTGATGTTCTTC. Translating gives CASVGLLMFF. The chain joins TRBV7-9 to TRBJ2-1; tentative D call: TRBD2 (6 bases). CDR1 is SEHNR, CDR2 FQNEAQ, per germline (reference sequence). The CDR3 totals 10 residues. V was trimmed by 8 bases and J by 15 bases, leaving 14 bases between them. The complete variable domain, with remaining parts taken from reference TRBV7-9 and TRBJ2-1, reads DTGVSQNPRHKITKRGQNVTFRCDPISEHNRLYWYRQTLGQGPEFLTYFQNEAQLEKSRLLSDRFSAERPKGSFSTLEIQRTEQGDSAMYLCASVGLLMFFGPGTRLTVL.

J is TRBJ1-3 and V is TRBV7-6, with TRBD1 identical over 10 bases. The CDR3 runs 17 residues. Germline assignment: CDR1 SGHVS and CDR2 FNYEAQ. The V gene end was trimmed by 5 bases and the J gene end by 3 bases; junction bases not matched to a gene: 10. The DNA of the CDR3 is TGTGCCAGCAGCACAATGTCGACAGGGGGCCGTGGAAACACCATATATTTT. Its protein is CASSTMSTGGRGNTIYF.

This clone was counted a few times. The rearrangement links TRBV19 to TRBJ2-7; no clear D gene. V was clipped by 4 bases and J by 1 base, with 8 bases between them. The CDR3 totals 13 residues. The germline gives CDR1 LNHDA, CDR2 SQIVND (reference sequence). This chain's CDR3 is CASSNHRSYEQYF. As DNA, the CDR3 is TGTGCCAGTAGTAATCACAGATCCTACGAGCAGTACTTC.

In its sample, this clone was seen once. This sequence joins TRBV27 and TRBJ1-6; the D is unclear. The CDR3 runs to 14 residues. Germline lookup yields CDR1 MNHEY and CDR2 SMNVEV (reference sequence). The V end lost 5 bases, the J end lost 7 bases, and 12 bases lay between the germline ends. CDR3 nucleotides: TGTGCCAGCAGTCTGTCCCAGGTCAATTCACCCCTCCACTTT. Protein sequence: CASSLSQVNSPLHF.

This clone came up a few times. The chain uses TRBV7-2 and TRBJ1-1; possibly TRBD1 for D (6 bases). The CDR3 spans 16 residues. Trimming left V 7 bases short and J 0 bases short, with 18 bases between. CDR1 is SGHTA and CDR2 is FQGNSA in the germline V gene. CDR3 residues: CASKAGGAPMNTEAFF. CDR3 nucleotide sequence: TGTGCCAGCAAGGCGGGGGGCGCCCCCATGAACACTGAAGCTTTCTTT.

The sample holds one count of this clone. The chain combines TRBV7-7 with TRBJ2-2; no firm D call. CDR1 is SSHAT and CDR2 is FNYEAQ in the germline V gene (reference sequence). V dropped 5 bases and J dropped 7 bases, with 11 bases sitting between them. The CDR3 has 13 residues. The CDR3 DNA follows: TGTGCCAGCAGCCCCGTTTTCGGCGGGGAGCTGTTTTTT. It encodes CASSPVFGGELFF.

The rearrangement uses TRBV3-1 (or the pseudogene TRBV3-2) and TRBJ1-2; D gene ambiguous. The CDR3 loop spans 12 amino acids. V shed 4 bases and J shed 1 base, with 4 bases lying between them. Looked up from germline, CDR1 is LGHDT and CDR2 is YNNKEL (reference sequence). The CDR3 here is CASSRVNYGYTF. The CDR3 DNA follows: TGTGCCAGCAGCCGCGTTAACTATGGCTACACCTTC.

This clone has more than one count but fewer than ten. V is TRBV14 and J is TRBJ1-1; D call uncertain. The ends were cut back, 2 bases at V and 5 bases at J, with 9 bases in the middle. Germline-derived CDR1 and CDR2 are SGHDN and FVKESK. The CDR3 extends over 13 amino acids. CDR3 DNA sequence: TGTGCCAGCAGCCAACAAAGTCGGACTGAAGCTTTCTTT. It encodes CASSQQSRTEAFF.

This clone occurred a few times. The V and J genes are TRBV10-3 and TRBJ1-5, with 8 positions matching TRBD1. J was trimmed by 4 bases and V by 8 bases; bases with no gene match: 7. Germline V lookup: CDR1 ENHRY, CDR2 SYGVKD. This CDR3 contains 14 residues. The CDR3 nucleotides read TGTGCCATCGCTCCCCGACAGGGGAATCAGCCCCAGCATTTT. Translation: CAIAPRQGNQPQHF.

This clone was detected once. The chain employs TRBV19 and TRBJ2-7; no firm D call. Trimming removed 6 bases from V and 1 base from J, with 13 bases in between. The CDR3 runs to 14 residues. The V gene's germline CDR1 is LNHDA and CDR2 SQIVND (reference sequence). The CDR3 protein is CASSLNRGSYEQYF. For the CDR3, the DNA is TGTGCCAGTAGCCTGAACCGCGGTTCCTACGAGCAGTACTTC.

The CDR3 sequence: CASRVGQGASDTQYF. The CDR3 DNA sequence: TGCGCCAGCAGAGTAGGACAGGGGGCCTCAGATACGCAGTATTTT. The gene calls are TRBV5-1 and TRBJ2-3; 11 bases are shared with TRBD1. J was trimmed by 4 bases and V by 5 bases; bases with no gene match: 6. The germline V gene has CDR1 SGHRS and CDR2 YFSETQ. The CDR3 runs 15 residues.

This clone was recorded at least ten times. The same CDR3 also results from other DNA sequences found in this sample. The chain combines TRBV6-5 with TRBJ1-1, with no clear D. The CDR3 totals 13 residues. Germline V lookup: CDR1 MNHEY, CDR2 SVGAGI. Trimming took 9 bases from V and 1 from J, leaving 12 bases between them. CDR3 in amino acids: CASRRVPNTEAFF. In nucleotides, the CDR3 is TGTGCCAGTCGACGGGTACCGAACACTGAAGCTTTCTTT.

The J gene is TRBJ2-7, the V gene TRBV19, with D unclear. The CDR3 runs to 11 residues. CDR1 and CDR2 (germline): LNHDA, SQIVND (reference sequence). The V end lost 5 bases, the J end lost 6 bases, and 8 bases lay between the germline ends. Written as DNA, the CDR3 is TGTGCCAGTAGTGGCGGAAGCGAGCAGTACTTC. It yields the protein CASSGGSEQYF.

The chain has TRBV4-3 and TRBJ2-3; 11 bases agree with TRBD2. V trimming: 1 base; J trimming: 2 bases; junction bases outside the gene matches: 8. CDR1 LGHNA and CDR2 YSLEER come from the germline V gene. This CDR3 is built from 18 residues. The CDR3 DNA reads as TGCGCCAGCAGCCAAGGATCCGGGACTAGCGGAAACACAGATACGCAGTATTTT. Protein product: CASSQGSGTSGNTDTQYF.

This clone has only a few counts. The chain carries TRBV6-6 and TRBJ1-2; D perhaps matches TRBD1 (6 bases). The CDR3 contains 13 residues. The germline V and J ends were trimmed by 1 base and 13 bases, with 16 bases remaining between them. Germline V gene sequence: CDR1 MNHNY, CDR2 SVGAGI (reference sequence). CDR3 protein: CASSYFPGEGGTF. The CDR3 DNA reads as TGTGCCAGCAGTTACTTCCCAGGGGAGGGGGGCACCTTC.

The chain couples TRBV4-1 to TRBJ1-6; weak D call: TRBD1 (6 bases). Germline CDR1 is MGHRA and CDR2 is YSYEKL. V was trimmed by 0 bases and J by 14 bases, leaving 20 bases between them. This CDR3 comprises 16 residues. In DNA form, the CDR3 reads TGCGCCAGCAGCCAAGATTTCGGACAGATCCCAAGGGCCCTCCACTTT. This encodes CASSQDFGQIPRALHF.

Here the CDR3 DNA reads TGTGCCAGCAGCCCCAATATTGAGGGCACTGAAGCTTTCTTT. This codes for CASSPNIEGTEAFF. The J gene is TRBJ1-1, the V gene TRBV7-3; D is uncertain. The germline CDR1 and CDR2 sequences are SGHTA and FQGTGA. The V gene lost 5 bases and the J gene lost 4 bases, with 14 bases spanning the gap. The CDR3 sequence is 14 residues long.

The rearrangement links TRBV2 to TRBJ1-6; 10 bases are a match to TRBD1. V lost 6 bases, J lost 10 bases, and 3 bases stayed unmatched. CDR1 and CDR2 (germline): SNHLY, FYNNEI. The CDR3 extends over 13 amino acids. CDR3 region: CASRTGGRSPLHF. The CDR3 DNA is TGTGCCAGCAGGACAGGGGGCAGGTCACCCCTCCACTTT.

The chain recombines TRBV5-1 with TRBJ1-2; a weak D match, TRBD1 (5 bases). Germline lookup yields CDR1 SGHRS and CDR2 YFSETQ. Trimming pared 4 bases from V and 5 bases from J, leaving 9 bases between. The CDR3 length is 12 residues. The CDR3 region is CASSQGGYGYTF. Written as DNA, the CDR3 is TGCGCCAGCAGCCAGGGAGGGTATGGCTACACCTTC.

V and J are TRBV5-1 and TRBJ2-1, with TRBD2 identical over 9 bases. Losses at the gene ends were 0 bases for V and 4 bases for J; bases not matched to a gene: 2. CDR1 is SGHRS, CDR2 YFSETQ, per germline. This CDR3 region has 15 residues. CDR3 nucleotide sequence: TGCGCCAGCAGCTTGGAAGCGGGGGGTTACAATGAGCAGTTCTTC. As protein: CASSLEAGGYNEQFF. The entire variable domain, with the rest obtained from reference TRBV5-1 and TRBJ2-1, is as follows: KAGVTQTPRYLIKTRGQQVTLSCSPISGHRSVSWYQQTPGQGLQFLFEYFSETQRNKGNFPGRFSGRQFSNSRSEMNVSTLELGDSALYLCASSLEAGGYNEQFFGPGTRLTVL.

V usage is TRBV4-1 and J usage is TRBJ1-2; the D gene is possibly TRBD1 (6 bases). The CDR3 is made up of 13 amino acids. The V end lost 4 bases, the J end lost 5 bases, and 11 bases lay between the germline ends. Germline CDR1 MGHRA, CDR2 YSYEKL. CDR3 DNA: TGCGCCAGCAGCCCGGGAAGGGGGTATGGCTACACCTTC. Translating it yields CASSPGRGYGYTF.

This rearrangement joins TRBV19 to TRBJ2-7; D perhaps matches TRBD1 (6 bases). The CDR3 length is 15 residues. The germline V and J ends were trimmed by 4 bases and 0 bases, with 13 bases remaining between them. Germline assignment: CDR1 LNHDA and CDR2 SQIVND (reference sequence). This chain's CDR3 is CASSRDQGSSYEQYF. The CDR3 nucleotides read TGTGCCAGTAGTAGGGACCAGGGGAGCTCCTACGAGCAGTACTTC.